Sequencing of this T cell receptor (beta chain) was carried out in a study of radiotherapy plus CTLA-4 blockade in lung cancer (dated by TCRdb to between 2018 and 2020). About the full investigation: Objective responses were observed in more than 15% of enrolled patients, and disease control was achieved in roughly 29%.

This clone came up a few times. Its cognate antigen has yet to be identified. Base-call qualities are not available, and no considerably larger clone is one nucleotide away. To prepare the library, the immunoSEQ multiplex PCR assay was applied. The clones in this table, taken by TCRdb from immuneACCESS, are in-frame only. Not every clone is retained; where verified, under half of the shortfall comes from an unresolved V gene, and the cause of the rest is unknown. The sample table holds some 64,000 clones, of which more than 70% were seen once. 16% of the sample is taken by the ten largest. Broader findings and caveats from the paper: The strongest predictors of response, as reported, were early dynamic changes in blood T cell clones along with a rise in serum interferon-beta after radiation. TCR clones derived from tumors expanded in peripheral blood after treatment with radiotherapy and ipilimumab.

The study evaluated CTLA-4 blockade (ipilimumab) given together with focal radiation therapy in patients who had chemo-refractory metastatic non-small-cell lung cancer. A distance of 7 bases separates the germline ends of V and J, which lose 4 bases and 0 bases respectively. The CDR3 measures 13 amino acids from cysteine to phenylalanine. The CDR3 DNA has 39 bases and is translated from base 1. Looking up the germline V gene yields CDR1 SGDLS and CDR2 YYNGEE. This chain joins TRBV9 to TRBJ2-5, and perhaps TRBD1 as D gene, on 5 matching bases. Here the sequenced sample was peripheral blood, taken from a patient treated with radiotherapy plus ipilimumab. The TCR originated in a human donor with non-small cell lung cancer whose response to radiotherapy plus ipilimumab could not be evaluated. Some clones in this sample may be carry-over from other donors' samples. The nucleotide sequence is given as TGTGCCAGCAGCTCAGGGTACCAAGAGACCCAGTACTTC. Translated, this is CASSSGYQETQYF.